This T cell receptor (beta chain) was sequenced during a study of a mutant IDH1 vaccine in newly diagnosed glioma. Profiling relied on immunoSEQ multiplex PCR, and the TCRdb table lists in-frame clones only, not all of them. The sample includes about 26,000 clones, roughly 84% of them seen just once. The time point here: week 5, during vaccination. Topical imiquimod accompanied each vaccine dose, which consisted of 300 ug of mutant IDH1 20-mer peptide. V was pared by 7 bases and J by 3 bases, with 3 bases of the junction left unmatched. The germline gives CDR1 MNHNS, CDR2 SASEGT. This CDR3 is built from 14 residues. Comment on this clone: Its antigen remains unknown.

The chain is built from TRBV6-1 and TRBJ2-2; 9 bases line up with TRBD1. The sequencing here drew on PBMCs, taken from a glioma patient whose treatment included an IDH1 peptide vaccine. The source of this sequence is a man in his forties with glioma. Some clones in this sample may be carry-over from other donors' samples. The CDR3 protein is CASIRTGDTGELFF. The CDR3, as DNA: TGTGCCAGCATTCGGACAGGGGACACCGGGGAGCTGTTTTTT.